The 3 T cell receptor beta chains reported below all come from one sample, sequenced in a study of blood T cells in healthy people across ages. Through a sample-barcoded 5' primer and a J-beta primer mix, a second PCR was run for roughly 7 to 11 cycles. Via MiXCR, TCRdb re-called the 5' RACE reads, giving one row per CDR3 protein. The table records under 2,000,000 distinct CDR3 sequences, 49% of them present only once. The material sequenced was blood. The receptor source for this set is a woman aged 40-49 years in good health.

The chain carries TRBV6-2 or TRBV6-3 and TRBJ2-1, with 12 bases matching TRBD2. Germline loops: CDR1 MNHEY, CDR2 SVGEGT. The CDR3 covers 19 residues. Trimming at V came to 6 bases and at J to 0 bases, leaving 12 bases not matched to a gene. This chain's CDR3 is CASRPSLAGGWDSYNEQFF. The CDR3 DNA reads as TGTGCCAGCAGGCCGTCACTAGCGGGGGGATGGGACTCCTACAATGAGCAGTTCTTC.

This clonotype was detected a few times. The V call is TRBV6-2 or TRBV6-3, the J call TRBJ2-7, with a possible D match to TRBD1 (6 bases). The germline V gene encodes CDR1 MNHEY and CDR2 SVGEGT. The V gene lost 4 bases and the J gene lost 0 bases, with 16 bases spanning the gap. This CDR3 comprises 16 residues. CDR3 amino acids: CASSSPRQASSYEQYF. The CDR3 DNA follows: TGTGCCAGCAGTTCTCCTCGACAGGCGAGCTCCTACGAGCAGTACTTC.

V and J are TRBV3-1 and TRBJ1-2; D call uncertain. Trimming took 0 bases from V and 3 from J, leaving 11 bases between them. The CDR3 runs to 15 residues. Germline V gene sequence: CDR1 LGHDT, CDR2 YNNKEL (reference sequence). The CDR3 DNA reads as TGTGCCAGCAGCCAAGATCCTGGCAGATACTATGGCTACACCTTC. It codes for CASSQDPGRYYGYTF.